The clone carrying this TCR beta chain has a count of ten or more. J lost 3 bases, V lost 8 bases, and 4 bases had no gene match. In germline, CDR1 is MDHEN, CDR2 SYDVKM. CDR3 length: 13 amino acids. Amplification yielded TCR beta CDR3 regions, with RNA transcripts as the source. The study used the HTBI primer set for a first-round RT-PCR of the TCR CDR3. MiXCR, run by TCRdb on the multiplex PCR reads, gives a single entry per CDR3 protein. The sample has about 530,000 distinct CDR3 sequences; over 15% are singletons. The sample comes from a study of T cells in Graves' hyperthyroidism and ophthalmopathy.

The rearrangement uses TRBV28 and TRBJ2-3; TRBD1 agrees at 8 bases. Material: blood. The origin of this receptor is a woman aged 18-29 years with Graves' ophthalmopathy. The CDR3 region has the DNA TGTGCCAGCTCGGACAGGGAGACAGATACGCAGTATTTT. It encodes CASSDRETDTQYF.